Following are 28 T cell receptor beta chains from one sample sequenced in a study of control samples from healthy donors and cancer patients. Clones were sequenced by immunoSEQ multiplex PCR, and TCRdb holds only the in-frame ones, with some missing. The table lists about 85,000 clones, about 89% of them singletons. Sample: blood. These receptors all stem from a woman between 55 and 75 years old in good health.

This chain uses TRBV4-1 with TRBJ2-7, with TRBD2 matching 13 bases. Germline V gives CDR1 MGHRA, CDR2 YSYEKL. This CDR3 region has 15 residues. Trimming removed 4 bases from V and 6 bases from J; junction bases left unmatched: 6. This CDR3 is CASSPGLAGSGEQYF. The DNA of the CDR3 is TGCGCCAGCAGCCCGGGACTAGCGGGATCGGGCGAGCAGTACTTC.

This clone showed up just once. V usage is TRBV16 and J usage is TRBJ1-5; D gene ambiguous. V gave up 4 bases and J gave up 0 bases, with 7 bases separating them. The CDR3 spans 14 residues. Germline CDR1 is KGHSY and CDR2 is FQNENV. CDR3 in amino acids: CASSPRNSNQPQHF. Here the CDR3 DNA reads TGTGCCAGCAGCCCCCGGAATAGCAATCAGCCCCAGCATTTT.

This clone was detected a few times. The chain carries TRBV5-1 and TRBJ1-1, with 8 bases identical to TRBD1. Germline V gene data show CDR1 as SGHRS and CDR2 as YFSETQ. V dropped 4 bases and J dropped 4; count of bases not matched to a gene: 12. The CDR3 runs 16 residues. The CDR3 is CASSEPYRGKVTEAFF. The DNA for the CDR3 is TGCGCCAGCAGCGAACCTTACAGGGGGAAAGTCACTGAAGCTTTCTTT.

The rearrangement joins TRBV10-3 to TRBJ1-1; D gene uncertain. Trimming pared 4 bases from V and 2 bases from J, leaving 5 bases between. The CDR3 length is 12 residues. Germline V gene sequence: CDR1 ENHRY, CDR2 SYGVKD. This CDR3 is CAISVGNTEAFF. The CDR3 region has the DNA TGTGCCATCAGTGTGGGTAACACTGAAGCTTTCTTT.

This chain connects TRBV19 to TRBJ1-1; 8 bases map to TRBD1. Germline-derived CDR1 and CDR2 are LNHDA and SQIVND (reference sequence). Losses at the gene ends were 1 base for V and 6 bases for J; bases not matched to a gene: 7. The CDR3 extends over 15 amino acids. As DNA, the CDR3 is TGTGCCAGTAGTATAGCCCAGGGGGCAGGGTCTGAAGCTTTCTTT. Translation: CASSIAQGAGSEAFF.

V is TRBV19 and J is TRBJ1-5; 8 bases line up with TRBD1. J gave up 6 bases and V 4 bases, and 11 bases lay outside the gene matches. Germline V gene data show CDR1 as LNHDA and CDR2 as SQIVND (reference sequence). There are 16 residues in the CDR3. The CDR3: CASSKRDGQGGQPQHF. The DNA of the CDR3 is TGTGCCAGTAGTAAGAGGGACGGACAGGGCGGTCAGCCCCAGCATTTT.

The chain employs TRBV5-1 and TRBJ1-2; D gene ambiguous. With 4 bases removed from V and 5 bases from J, the gap between germline ends came to 15 bases. Germline values: CDR1 SGHRS, CDR2 YFSETQ. The CDR3 has 14 residues. CDR3 sequence reads: CASSLGLPTYGYTF. DNA for the CDR3: TGCGCCAGCAGCCTAGGACTCCCAACTTATGGCTACACCTTC.

The chain uses TRBV28 and TRBJ1-2; TRBD1 matches 10 bases. V shed 6 bases and J 7 bases; nucleotides not matched to a gene: 8. Germline CDR1 reads MDHEN; CDR2 reads SYDVKM. This CDR3 is built from 14 residues. This CDR3 is CASSSTGGDGGYTF. The CDR3 DNA sequence: TGTGCCAGCAGCTCGACAGGGGGCGATGGTGGCTACACCTTC.

The chain carries TRBV7-5 and TRBJ1-3; no DNA check was done on the table's D call, TRBD1. TRBV7-5 is termed a pseudogene. The CDR3 is made up of 17 amino acids. The CDR3 sequence: CARSLKDRFFSGNTIYF. The CDR3 region has the DNA TGTGCCAGAAGCTTAAAGGACAGGTTTTTCTCTGGAAACACCATATATTTT.

V and J are TRBV15 and TRBJ2-5, with D unclear. CDR1 is LNHNV and CDR2 is YYDKDF in the germline V gene (reference sequence). The CDR3 covers 13 residues. The V gene lost 6 bases and the J gene lost 7 bases, with 15 bases spanning the gap. Here the CDR3 reads CATRADQRGTQYF. The CDR3 DNA reads TGTGCCACCAGAGCCGACCAGCGAGGGACCCAGTACTTC.

The gene calls are TRBV6-5 and TRBJ1-2; D perhaps matches TRBD1 (5 bases). This CDR3 comprises 13 residues. Trimming shortened V by 8 bases and J by 12 bases, and 22 bases separated the two germline ends. Germline V gene lookup returns CDR1 MNHEY and CDR2 SVGAGI. This CDR3 reads CASGVRGPLGHTF. Here the CDR3 DNA reads TGTGCCAGCGGGGTGCGGGGCCCCCTCGGTCACACCTTC.

V is TRBV3-1 (or the pseudogene TRBV3-2) and J is TRBJ1-1, with D maybe TRBD1 (5 bases). The length of the CDR3 is 15 residues. Looked up from germline, CDR1 is LGHDT and CDR2 is YNNKEL (reference sequence). Trimming removed 5 bases from V and 3 bases from J, with 16 bases in between. This CDR3 is CASSGRSGPHTEAFF. The CDR3 coding sequence is TGTGCCAGCAGCGGACGATCAGGGCCTCACACTGAAGCTTTCTTT.

The rearrangement uses TRBV5-1 and TRBJ2-3, with D perhaps TRBD2 (6 bases). CDR1 and CDR2 (germline): SGHRS, YFSETQ. Trimming removed 3 bases at V and 3 bases at J, with 14 bases between. The CDR3 has 15 amino acids. The CDR3 protein is CASSSTRLGTDTQYF. The CDR3 nucleotides read TGCGCCAGCAGCTCGACTAGACTGGGGACAGATACGCAGTATTTT.

This clone was seen just once. The genes are TRBV11-3 and TRBJ2-4; TRBD1 agrees at 10 bases. The V and J ends lost 4 bases and 8 bases, in that order; junction bases with no gene match: 8. The CDR3 contains 15 residues. CDR1 and CDR2 from the germline V gene are SGHNT and YENEEA. As DNA, the CDR3 is TGTGCCAGCAGCTCCGGGACAGGGGCGTCGGACATTCAGTACTTC. Translating it yields CASSSGTGASDIQYF.

The V gene is TRBV30, the J gene TRBJ2-7; the D gene is possibly TRBD1 (6 bases). V lost 8 bases, J lost 2 bases, and 13 bases lay in between. Germline V CDR1 and CDR2: GTSNPN, SVGIG (reference sequence). The CDR3 is made up of 12 amino acids. The CDR3 nucleotides are TGTGCCCAGGGGAGTCCCCCCTACGAGCAGTACTTC. This gives the protein CAQGSPPYEQYF. The whole variable domain, filled in from reference TRBV30 and TRBJ2-7, reads SQTIHQWPATLVQPVGSPLSLECTVEGTSNPNLYWYRQAAGRGLQLLFYSVGIGQISSEVPQNLSASRPQDRQFILSSKKLLLSDSGFYLCAQGSPPYEQYFGPGTRLTVT.

V is TRBV6-5 and J is TRBJ1-2; D is possibly TRBD1 (5 bases). The CDR3 is 13 amino acids. The V gene lost 6 bases and the J gene lost 8 bases, with 16 bases spanning the gap. The germline V gene encodes CDR1 MNHEY and CDR2 SVGAGI. The CDR3 reads CASSPGRGLGYTF. In nucleotides, the CDR3 is TGTGCCAGCAGCCCCGGGAGGGGATTAGGCTACACCTTC.

The V and J genes are TRBV30 and TRBJ2-4; D is undetermined. V lost 1 base, J lost 0 bases, and 13 bases lay in between. The CDR3 contains 16 residues. Germline V CDR1 and CDR2: GTSNPN, SVGIG (reference sequence). The CDR3 here is CAWSGPITLAKNIQYF. CDR3 nucleotides: TGTGCCTGGAGTGGACCTATAACCTTAGCCAAAAACATTCAGTACTTC.

V gene TRBV28 combines with J gene TRBJ1-2, with D uncertain. CDR3 length equals 12 residues. CDR1 MDHEN and CDR2 SYDVKM come from the germline V gene. V was clipped by 3 bases and J by 7 bases, with 9 bases between them. CDR3 sequence: CASSLSPRGYTF. The CDR3 nucleotides are TGTGCCAGCAGTTTGTCCCCTCGTGGCTACACCTTC.

The J gene is TRBJ2-5, the V gene TRBV2; D gene unclear. V shed 5 bases and J shed 3 bases, with 7 bases lying between them. The CDR3 spans 12 residues. Per germline, CDR1 SNHLY and CDR2 FYNNEI. The CDR3 DNA sequence: TGTGCCAGCAGTAGGACGGAAGAGACCCAGTACTTC. It translates to CASSRTEETQYF.

The chain has TRBV10-3 and TRBJ2-7, with D perhaps TRBD2 (6 bases). This CDR3 is 15 amino acids long. V was pared by 0 bases and J by 5 bases, with 14 bases between. Germline CDR1 and CDR2: ENHRY and SYGVKD. The CDR3 sequence: CAISESKPAGNEQYF. CDR3 in DNA: TGTGCCATCAGTGAGTCGAAGCCCGCGGGGAACGAGCAGTACTTC.

This sequence joins TRBV28 and TRBJ1-2; TRBD1 might be the D (6 bases). The CDR3 has 13 amino acids. V shed 7 bases and J shed 8 bases, with 17 bases lying between them. From germline, CDR1 is MDHEN and CDR2 SYDVKM. CDR3 amino acids: CASMAGAWRGYTF. DNA of the CDR3: TGTGCCAGCATGGCAGGGGCTTGGCGGGGCTACACCTTC.

This clone was seen once. The chain has TRBV4-1 and TRBJ2-3; no firm D call. This CDR3 has 12 amino acids. The germline CDR1 and CDR2 sequences are MGHRA and YSYEKL. V lost 4 bases to trimming and J lost 10 bases, with 12 bases between them. The CDR3 here is CASSLPGDPQYF. CDR3 sequence (DNA): TGCGCCAGCAGCCTCCCGGGTGACCCGCAGTATTTT.

This chain uses TRBV12-3 or TRBV12-4 with TRBJ1-2, with D tentatively TRBD1 (5 bases). Trimming shortened V by 10 bases and J by 5 bases, and 17 bases separated the two germline ends. This CDR3 is built from 13 residues. The CDR3 sequence is CATSYGASYGYTF. CDR3 sequence (DNA): TGTGCCACCTCTTACGGGGCTTCATATGGCTACACCTTC.

The chain has TRBV6-1 and TRBJ2-7, with TRBD1 as a possible D gene (6 bases). Germline V gene data show CDR1 as MNHNS and CDR2 as SASEGT. The CDR3 is 16 amino acids. V was clipped by 4 bases and J by 0 bases, with 16 bases between them. As DNA, the CDR3 is TGTGCCAGCAGTGTTGAAGTCCCGGACAGCTCCTACGAGCAGTACTTC. It is translated as CASSVEVPDSSYEQYF.

The chain employs TRBV7-2 and TRBJ1-5; 8 bases fit TRBD1. V shed 5 bases, J shed 1 base, and the junction held 4 bases outside the gene matches. The CDR3 totals 15 residues. Per the germline V gene, CDR1 is SGHTA and CDR2 is FQGNSA. The CDR3 region is CASSPRTGSNQPQHF. CDR3 DNA sequence: TGTGCCAGCAGCCCGAGGACAGGGAGCAATCAGCCCCAGCATTTT. The full variable domain, with the rest looked up from reference TRBV7-2 and TRBJ1-5, is GAGVSQSPSNKVTEKGKDVELRCDPISGHTALYWYRQSLGQGLEFLIYFQGNSAPDKSGLPSDRFSAERTGGSVSTLTIQRTQQEDSAVYLCASSPRTGSNQPQHFGDGTRLSIL.

V gene TRBV4-1 combines with J gene TRBJ1-5, with TRBD1 matching over 10 bases. Germline values: CDR1 MGHRA, CDR2 YSYEKL. This CDR3 contains 17 residues. V lost 3 bases and J lost 7; bases outside the gene matches: 12. The CDR3 nucleotides read TGCGCCAGCAGCCACGTGACCGGGACAGGGGTGGTGCAGCCCCAGCATTTT. Translation: CASSHVTGTGVVQPQHF.

V gene TRBV2 combines with J gene TRBJ2-7; D gene unclear. This CDR3 is built from 11 residues. Trimming stripped 4 bases from V and 3 bases from J, with 4 bases between. The V gene's germline CDR1 is SNHLY and CDR2 FYNNEI. The CDR3 region is CASSGYYEQYF. For the CDR3, the DNA is TGTGCCAGCAGTGGATACTACGAGCAGTACTTC.

The CDR3 region is CASSYSTDTQYF. CDR3 coding DNA: TGTGCCAGCAGCTATTCCACAGATACGCAGTATTTT. The chain has TRBV5-4 and TRBJ2-3; D unclear. The CDR3 is 12 amino acids. Per the germline V gene, CDR1 is SGHNT and CDR2 is YYREEE (reference sequence). The V and J ends lost 3 bases and 2 bases respectively, with 4 bases between them.